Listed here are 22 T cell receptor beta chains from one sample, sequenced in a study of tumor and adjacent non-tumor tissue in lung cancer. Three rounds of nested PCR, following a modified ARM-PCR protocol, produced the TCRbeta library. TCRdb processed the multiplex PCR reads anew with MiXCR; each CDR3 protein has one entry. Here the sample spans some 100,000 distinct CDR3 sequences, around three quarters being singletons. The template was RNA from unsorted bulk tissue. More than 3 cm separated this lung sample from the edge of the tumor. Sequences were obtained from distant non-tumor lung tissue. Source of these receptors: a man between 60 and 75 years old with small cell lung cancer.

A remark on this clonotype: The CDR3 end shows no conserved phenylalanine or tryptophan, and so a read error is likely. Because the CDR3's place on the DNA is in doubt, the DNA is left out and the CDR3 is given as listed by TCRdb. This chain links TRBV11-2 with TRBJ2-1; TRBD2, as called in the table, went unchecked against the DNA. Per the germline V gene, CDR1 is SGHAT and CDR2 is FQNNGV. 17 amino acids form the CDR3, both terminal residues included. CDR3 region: CASSLVTPQSSYNEQFL.

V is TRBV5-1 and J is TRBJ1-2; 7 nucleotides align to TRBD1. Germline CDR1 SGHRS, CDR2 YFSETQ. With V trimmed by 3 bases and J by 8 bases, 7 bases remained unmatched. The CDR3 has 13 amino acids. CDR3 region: CASSSDRVHGYTF. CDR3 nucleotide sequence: TGCGCCAGCAGCTCCGACAGGGTACACGGCTACACCTTC.

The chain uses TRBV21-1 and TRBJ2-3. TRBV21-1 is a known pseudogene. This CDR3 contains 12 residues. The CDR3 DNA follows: TGTGCCAGCAGCAAACTGGGAGATATGCTGTATTTT. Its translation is CASSKLGDMLYF.

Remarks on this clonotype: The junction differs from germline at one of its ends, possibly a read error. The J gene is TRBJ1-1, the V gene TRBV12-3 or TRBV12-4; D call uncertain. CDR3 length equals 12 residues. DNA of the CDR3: TGTGCCAGCACCTGGGGATCCACTGAAGTTTTCTTT. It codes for CASTWGSTEVFF.

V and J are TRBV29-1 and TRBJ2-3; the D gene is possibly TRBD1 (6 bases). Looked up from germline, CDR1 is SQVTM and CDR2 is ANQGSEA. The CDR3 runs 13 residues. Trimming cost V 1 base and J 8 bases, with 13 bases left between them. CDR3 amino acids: CSVEVWTAGTQYF. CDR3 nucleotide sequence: TGCAGCGTTGAAGTCTGGACAGCAGGTACGCAGTATTTT.

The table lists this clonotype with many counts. Here the CDR3 reads CSSSPSEDTQYF. As DNA, the CDR3 is TGCAGTTCAAGCCCGTCGGAAGATACGCAGTATTTT. J is TRBJ2-3 and V is TRBV20-1, with D uncertain. Per the germline V gene, CDR1 is DFQATT and CDR2 is SNEGSKA (reference sequence). V lost 8 bases and J 5 bases, leaving 14 bases between the germline ends. The CDR3 sequence is 12 residues long.

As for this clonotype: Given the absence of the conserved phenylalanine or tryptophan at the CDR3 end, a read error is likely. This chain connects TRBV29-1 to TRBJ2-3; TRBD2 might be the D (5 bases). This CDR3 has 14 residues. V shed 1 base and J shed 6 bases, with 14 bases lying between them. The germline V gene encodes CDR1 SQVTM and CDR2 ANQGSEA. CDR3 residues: CSVEVQISGDTQYS. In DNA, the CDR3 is TGCAGCGTTGAAGTTCAAATCTCGGGGGATACGCAGTATTCT.

The CDR3 DNA follows: TGTGCCAGCAGCTTTCCGGTGGATGCGCAGTATTTT. Translated: CASSFPVDAQYF. The chain has TRBV5-5 and TRBJ2-3; D remains ambiguous. V lost 2 bases, J lost 10 bases, and 11 bases lay in between. Germline V gene data show CDR1 as SGHKS and CDR2 as YYEKEE (reference sequence). This CDR3 contains 12 residues.

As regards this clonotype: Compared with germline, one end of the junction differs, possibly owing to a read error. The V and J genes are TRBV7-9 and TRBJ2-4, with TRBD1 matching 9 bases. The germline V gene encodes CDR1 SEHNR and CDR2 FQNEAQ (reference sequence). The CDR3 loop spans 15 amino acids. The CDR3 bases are TGTGCCAGTAGCCAGGGTGGGACAGGGATAAACATTCATTACTTC. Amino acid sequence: CASSQGGTGINIHYF.

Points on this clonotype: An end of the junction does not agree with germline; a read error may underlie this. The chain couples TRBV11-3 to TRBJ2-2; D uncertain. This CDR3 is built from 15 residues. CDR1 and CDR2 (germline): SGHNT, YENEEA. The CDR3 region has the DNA TGTGCCAGCAGCTTAGGGGTCTCTTCAAGAGAGGAGCTGTCTTTT. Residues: CASSLGVSSREELSF.

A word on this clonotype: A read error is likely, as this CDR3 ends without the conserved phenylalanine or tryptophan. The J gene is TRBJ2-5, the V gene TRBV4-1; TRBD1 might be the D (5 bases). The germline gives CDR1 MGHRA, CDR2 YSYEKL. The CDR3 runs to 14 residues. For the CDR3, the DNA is TGCGCCAGTAGCCGGCAGCTCACAGGAGAGACCCAGTACATC. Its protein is CASSRQLTGETQYI.

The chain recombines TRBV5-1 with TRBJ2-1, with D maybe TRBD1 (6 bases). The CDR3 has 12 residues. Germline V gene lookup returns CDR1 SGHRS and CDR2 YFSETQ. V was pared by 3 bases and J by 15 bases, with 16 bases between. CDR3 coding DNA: TGCGCCAGCAGCTCCGGACCAGGGGTGCGGTTCTTC. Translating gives CASSSGPGVRFF.

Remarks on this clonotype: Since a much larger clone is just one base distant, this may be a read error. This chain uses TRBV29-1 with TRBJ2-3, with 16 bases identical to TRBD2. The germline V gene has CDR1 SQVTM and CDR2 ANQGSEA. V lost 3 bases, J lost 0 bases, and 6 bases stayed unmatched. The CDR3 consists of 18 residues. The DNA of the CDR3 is TGCAGCGTTGAGGGGACTAGCGGGAGGGATACTAGCACAGATACGCAGTATTTT. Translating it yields CSVEGTSGRDTSTDTQYF.

The CDR3 protein is CASRPTNPGGYEPVAIYF. CDR3 DNA: TGCGCCAGCAGACCGACCAATCCCGGTGGTTATGAACCCGTGGCCATATATTTT. This sequence joins TRBV5-1 and TRBJ1-3, with D uncertain. The CDR3 has 18 residues. V lost 5 bases and J lost 11, with 32 bases in between. Germline-derived CDR1 and CDR2 are SGHRS and YFSETQ.

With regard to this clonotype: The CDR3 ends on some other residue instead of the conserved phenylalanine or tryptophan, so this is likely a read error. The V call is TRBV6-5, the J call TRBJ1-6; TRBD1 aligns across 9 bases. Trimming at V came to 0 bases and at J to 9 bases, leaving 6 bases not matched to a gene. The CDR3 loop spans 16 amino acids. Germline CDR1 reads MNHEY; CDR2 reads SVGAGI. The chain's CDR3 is CASSYSLDRGGSPLHS. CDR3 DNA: TGTGCCAGCAGTTACTCACTGGACAGGGGAGGTTCACCCCTCCACTCT.

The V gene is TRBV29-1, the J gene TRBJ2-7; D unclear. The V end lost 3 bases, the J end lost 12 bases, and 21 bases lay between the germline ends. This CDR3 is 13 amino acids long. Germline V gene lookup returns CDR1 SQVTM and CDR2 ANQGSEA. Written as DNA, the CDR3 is TGCAGCGTTGATACCCAATCGAAGGGCGAGAGGTACTTC. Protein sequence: CSVDTQSKGERYF.

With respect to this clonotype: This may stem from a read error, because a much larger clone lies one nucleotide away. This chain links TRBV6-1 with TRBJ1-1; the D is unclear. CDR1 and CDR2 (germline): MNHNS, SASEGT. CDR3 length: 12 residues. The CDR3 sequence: CTSSAWDTEAFF. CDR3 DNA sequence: TGTACCAGCAGTGCCTGGGACACTGAAGCTTTCTTT.

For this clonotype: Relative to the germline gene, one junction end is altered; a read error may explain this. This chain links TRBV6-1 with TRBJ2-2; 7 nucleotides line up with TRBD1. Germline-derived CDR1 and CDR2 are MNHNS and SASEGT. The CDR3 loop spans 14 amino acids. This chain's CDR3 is CVSSRQGATRELFF. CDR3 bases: TGTGTCAGCAGTCGACAGGGCGCCACCAGGGAGCTGTTTTTT.

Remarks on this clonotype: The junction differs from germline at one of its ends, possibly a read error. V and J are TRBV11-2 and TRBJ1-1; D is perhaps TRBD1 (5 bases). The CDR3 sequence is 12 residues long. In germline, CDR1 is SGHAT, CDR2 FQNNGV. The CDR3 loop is CGSSLIRGEAFF. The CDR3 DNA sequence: TGTGGCAGCAGCTTAATCAGAGGGGAGGCTTTCTTT.

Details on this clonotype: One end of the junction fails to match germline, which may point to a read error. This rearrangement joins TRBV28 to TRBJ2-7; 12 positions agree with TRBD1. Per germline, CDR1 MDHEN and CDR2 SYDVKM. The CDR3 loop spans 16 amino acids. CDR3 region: CASSLHLSGTGGKQYF. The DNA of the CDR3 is TGTGCCAGCAGTTTACACCTCTCCGGGACAGGGGGCAAGCAGTACTTT.

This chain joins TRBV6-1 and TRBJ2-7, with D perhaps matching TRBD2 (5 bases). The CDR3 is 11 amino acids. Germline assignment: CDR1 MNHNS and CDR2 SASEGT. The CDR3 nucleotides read TGTGTCAGGACTGACTTTGAAGGGCAGTACGTC. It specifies CVRTDFEGQYV.

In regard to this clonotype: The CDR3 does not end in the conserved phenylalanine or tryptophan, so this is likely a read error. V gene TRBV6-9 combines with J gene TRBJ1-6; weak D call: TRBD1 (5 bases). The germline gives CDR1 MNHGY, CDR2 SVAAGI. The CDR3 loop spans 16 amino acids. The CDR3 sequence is CASLRGAPDYKSPLHL. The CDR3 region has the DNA TGTGCCAGCCTCCGTGGGGCTCCTGACTATAAGTCACCCCTCCACTTA.